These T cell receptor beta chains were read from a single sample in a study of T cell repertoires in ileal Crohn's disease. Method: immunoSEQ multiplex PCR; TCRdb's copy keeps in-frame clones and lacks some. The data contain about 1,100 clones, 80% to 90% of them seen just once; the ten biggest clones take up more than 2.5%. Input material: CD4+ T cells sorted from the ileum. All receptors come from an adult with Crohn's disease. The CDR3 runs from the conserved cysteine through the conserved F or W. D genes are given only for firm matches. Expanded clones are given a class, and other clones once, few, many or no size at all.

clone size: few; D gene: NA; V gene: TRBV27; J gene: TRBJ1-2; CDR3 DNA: TGTGCCAGCAGTACGGGACTTCACCCCTATGGCTACACCTTC; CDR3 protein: CASSTGLHPYGYTF
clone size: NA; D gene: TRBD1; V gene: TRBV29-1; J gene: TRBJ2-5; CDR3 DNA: TGCAGCGCCCGACAGGGCGGAGAGACCCAGTACTTC; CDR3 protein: CSARQGGETQYF
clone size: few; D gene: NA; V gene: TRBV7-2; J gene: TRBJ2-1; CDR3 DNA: TGTGCCAGCAGCCCAGGGTTGGGGGAGCAGTTCTTC; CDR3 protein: CASSPGLGEQFF
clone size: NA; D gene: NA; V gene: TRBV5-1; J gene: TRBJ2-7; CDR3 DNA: TGCGCCAGCAGCTTTCAGGGTGAAGTCGAGCAGTACTTC; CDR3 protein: CASSFQGEVEQYF
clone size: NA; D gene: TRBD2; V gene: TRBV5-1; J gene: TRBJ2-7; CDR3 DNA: TGCGCCAGCAGCTTGGCCAGCGGGGGGGGGAACGAGCAGTACTTC; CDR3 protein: CASSLASGGGNEQYF
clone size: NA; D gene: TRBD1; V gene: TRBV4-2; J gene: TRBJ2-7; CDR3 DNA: TGTGCCAGCAGCCAAGACCCTACTCCCGACAGGGCCATGTACTTC; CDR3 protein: CASSQDPTPDRAMYF
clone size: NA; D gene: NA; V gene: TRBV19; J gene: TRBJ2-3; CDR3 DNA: TGTGCCAGTAGTAGCTTTTCGGGTAGCACAGATACGCAGTATTTT; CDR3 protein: CASSSFSGSTDTQYF
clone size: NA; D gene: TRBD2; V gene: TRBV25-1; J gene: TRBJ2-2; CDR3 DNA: TGTGCCAGCACCCCACTAGCGGGAGTGAACACCGGGGAGCTGTTTTTT; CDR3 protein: CASTPLAGVNTGELFF
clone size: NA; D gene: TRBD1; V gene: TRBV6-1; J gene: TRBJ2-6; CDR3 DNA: TGTGCCAGCGGACAGGGGGCGCGGGGGGCCAACGTCCTGACTTTC; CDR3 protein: CASGQGARGANVLTF
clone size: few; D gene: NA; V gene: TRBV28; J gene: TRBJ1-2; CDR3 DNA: TGTGCCAGCAGCCAGACGGCGGACTATGGCTACACCTTC; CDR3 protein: CASSQTADYGYTF
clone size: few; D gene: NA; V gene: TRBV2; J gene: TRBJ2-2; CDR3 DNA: TGTGCCAGCTGCAGCCGGGACGGGGAGCTGTTTTTT; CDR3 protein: CASCSRDGELFF
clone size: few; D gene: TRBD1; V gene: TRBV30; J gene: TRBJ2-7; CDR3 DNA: TGTGCCTGGTCTCCGGGACAGGGGGCCGGTTACGAGCAGTACTTC; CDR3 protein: CAWSPGQGAGYEQYF
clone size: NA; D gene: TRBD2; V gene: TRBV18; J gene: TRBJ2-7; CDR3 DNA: TGTGCCAGCCAGACTAGCGGGAGGGGCGAGCAGTACTTC; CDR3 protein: CASQTSGRGEQYF
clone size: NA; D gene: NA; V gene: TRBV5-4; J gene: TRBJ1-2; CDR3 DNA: TGTGCCAGCAGCCCCAGGGGAAGTTATGGCTACACCTTC; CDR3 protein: CASSPRGSYGYTF
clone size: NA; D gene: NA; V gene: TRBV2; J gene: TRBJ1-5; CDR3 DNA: TGTGCCAGCAGTGGGAGGTGGGGGGATCAGCCCCAGCATTTT; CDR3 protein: CASSGRWGDQPQHF
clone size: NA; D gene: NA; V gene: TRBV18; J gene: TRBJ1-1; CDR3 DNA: TGTGCCAGCTCACCATCGGGAGGTGGGAACACTGAAGCTTTCTTT; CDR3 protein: CASSPSGGGNTEAFF
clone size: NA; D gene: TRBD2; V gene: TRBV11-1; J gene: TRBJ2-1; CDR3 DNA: TGTGCCAGCAGCTCCCCTACTAGCGGGAGTCCCCTCTACAATGAGCAGTTCTTC; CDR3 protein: CASSSPTSGSPLYNEQFF
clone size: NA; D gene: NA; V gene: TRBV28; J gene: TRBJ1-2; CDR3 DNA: TGTGCCAGCAGGCCACTCAACCGGGTCCTCTATGGCTACACCTTC; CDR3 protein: CASRPLNRVLYGYTF
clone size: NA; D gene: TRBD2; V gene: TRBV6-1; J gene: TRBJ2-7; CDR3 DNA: TGTGCCAGCAGGAGTAGCGGGATCGTATACGAGCAGTACTTC; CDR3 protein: CASRSSGIVYEQYF
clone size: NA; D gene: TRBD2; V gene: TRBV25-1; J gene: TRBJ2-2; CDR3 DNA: TGTGCCAGCAGTGGCGGGGACTATATCACCGGGGAGCTGTTTTTT; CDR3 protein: CASSGGDYITGELFF
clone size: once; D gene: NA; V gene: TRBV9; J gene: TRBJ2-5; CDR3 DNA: TGTGCCAGCAGCCCCAGGCGCGAAGAAGAGACCCAGTACTTC; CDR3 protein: CASSPRREEETQYF
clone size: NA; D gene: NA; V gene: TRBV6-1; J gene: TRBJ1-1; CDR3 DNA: TGTGCCAGCAGTCACAGGCGGTTCACTGAAGCTTTCTTT; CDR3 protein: CASSHRRFTEAFF
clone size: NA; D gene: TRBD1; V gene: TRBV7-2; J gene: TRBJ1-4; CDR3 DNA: TGTGCCAGCAGCTCGGGGGTCGACAGGGGGAAACTGTTTTTT; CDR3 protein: CASSSGVDRGKLFF
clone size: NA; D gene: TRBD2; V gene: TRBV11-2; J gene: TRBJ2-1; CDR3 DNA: TGTGCCAGCAGCTTAGTGGCTAGCGGGGGGGTCTACAATGAGCAGTTCTTC; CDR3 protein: CASSLVASGGVYNEQFF
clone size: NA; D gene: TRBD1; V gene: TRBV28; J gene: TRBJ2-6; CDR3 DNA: TGTGCCAGCAGTTGGGGGACAGGGCTTAGTTCTGGGGCCAACGTCCTGACTTTC; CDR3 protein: CASSWGTGLSSGANVLTF
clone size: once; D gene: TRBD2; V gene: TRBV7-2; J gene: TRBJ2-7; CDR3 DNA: TGTGCCAGCACACCGGGGGGGTATTCCTACGAGCAGTACTTC; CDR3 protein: CASTPGGYSYEQYF
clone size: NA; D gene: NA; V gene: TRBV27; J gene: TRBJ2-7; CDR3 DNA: TGTGCCAGCGCCGAGCTAGATCCGCGCTACGAGCAGTACTTC; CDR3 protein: CASAELDPRYEQYF
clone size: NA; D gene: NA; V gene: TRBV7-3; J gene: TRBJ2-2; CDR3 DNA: TGTGCCAGCAATCCTAGCAGGGGCACCGGGGAGCTGTTTTTT; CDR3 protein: CASNPSRGTGELFF
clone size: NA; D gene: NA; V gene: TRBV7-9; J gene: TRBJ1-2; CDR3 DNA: TGTGCCAGCAGCTCAACTGCGGCGGTCCGGGGCTACACCTTC; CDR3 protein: CASSSTAAVRGYTF
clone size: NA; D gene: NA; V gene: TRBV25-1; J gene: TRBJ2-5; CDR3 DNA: TGTGCCAGCAGTCCACGACAGACAAAAGAGACCCAGTACTTC; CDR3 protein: CASSPRQTKETQYF
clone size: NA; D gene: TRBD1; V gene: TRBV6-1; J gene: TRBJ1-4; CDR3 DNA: TGTGCCAGCAGAGCCCAGACAGGGGTAAACGAAAAACTGTTTTTT; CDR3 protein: CASRAQTGVNEKLFF
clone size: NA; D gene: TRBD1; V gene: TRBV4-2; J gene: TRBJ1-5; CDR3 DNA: TGTGCCAGCAGCCAAGATGGACAGGGGGGGCATCAGCCCCAGCATTTT; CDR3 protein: CASSQDGQGGHQPQHF
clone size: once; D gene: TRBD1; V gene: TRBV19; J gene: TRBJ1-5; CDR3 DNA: TGTGCCAGTAGTATTGACAGGGGCGGTCAGCCCCAGCATTTT; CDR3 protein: CASSIDRGGQPQHF
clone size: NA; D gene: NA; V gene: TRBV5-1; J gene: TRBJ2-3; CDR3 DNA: TGCGCCAGCAGCAGTGGACAGTACGGCACAGATACGCAGTATTTT; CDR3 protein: CASSSGQYGTDTQYF
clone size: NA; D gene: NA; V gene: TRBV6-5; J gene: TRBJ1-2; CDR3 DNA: TGTGCCAGCGGGGGGGTCCCGCCTAACTATGGCTACACCTTC; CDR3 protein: CASGGVPPNYGYTF
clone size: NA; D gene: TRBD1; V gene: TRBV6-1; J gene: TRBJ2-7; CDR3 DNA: TGTGCCAGCAGTACCCACAGGGGCGAAGTGGAGCAGTACTTC; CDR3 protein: CASSTHRGEVEQYF
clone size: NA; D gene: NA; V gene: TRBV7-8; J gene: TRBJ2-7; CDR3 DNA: TGTGCCAGCAGCTTAGCGGGGCTCCCAGGGTCGGGCGAGCAGTACTTC; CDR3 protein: CASSLAGLPGSGEQYF
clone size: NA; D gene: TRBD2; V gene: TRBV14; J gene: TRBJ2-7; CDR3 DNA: TGTGCCAGCAGGGGACTAGCGACGCACGAGCAGTACTTC; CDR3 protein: CASRGLATHEQYF